A selection of T cell receptor beta chains follows, all from one sample in a study of blood T cell repertoires in COVID-19. Repertoires were generated with immunoSEQ multiplex PCR, while TCRdb's copy carries only in-frame clones and drops some. The sample includes some 250,000 clones, roughly 80% of them seen just once. Sequencing was done on a sample of peripheral blood. Every receptor here comes from a woman aged 55-69 years with active or convalescent COVID-19. Both conserved end residues are part of each CDR3. The order of the fields is clone size, V gene, D gene, J gene, CDR3 length, CDR3 DNA, CDR3 protein. A D gene is named only where the DNA matches it firmly. For some rows the clone size is stated as once, few or many, or as a class when expanded; others skip it.

.	TRBV5-4	TRBD1	TRBJ1-2	13	TGTGCCAGCAGCAACAGGGGGGGCTATGGCTACACCTTC	CASSNRGGYGYTF
.	TRBV19	TRBD1	TRBJ1-3	15	TGTGCCAGTAGTTCGACAGGGTTCAGCGGAAACACCATATATTTT	CASSSTGFSGNTIYF
once	TRBV6-6	TRBD2	TRBJ2-5	16	TGTGCCAGCAGTTATCCCAGCGGGGGGCGTGAGGAGACCCAGTACTTC	CASSYPSGGREETQYF
.	TRBV18	.	TRBJ1-2	15	TGTGCCAGCTCACCATCGGCAGAGGGGGGGTATGGCTACACCTTC	CASSPSAEGGYGYTF
.	TRBV19	TRBD1	TRBJ1-5	18	TGTGCCAGTAGTATAGGGCGACAGGGGCCCTCGTGGGATCAGCCCCAGCATTTT	CASSIGRQGPSWDQPQHF
.	TRBV5-5	TRBD1	TRBJ1-2	14	TGTGCCAGCAGCGGGACAGGGGGTTTTCAAGGCTACACCTTC	CASSGTGGFQGYTF
.	TRBV7-9	TRBD2	TRBJ2-5	16	TGTGCCAGCAGCTCTAGCGGGGGGGCATTGGGAGAGACCCAGTACTTC	CASSSSGGALGETQYF
once	TRBV7-9	.	TRBJ2-4	17	TGTGCCAGCAGCCACATACAGGGATACCTAGCCAAAAACATTCAGTACTTC	CASSHIQGYLAKNIQYF
.	TRBV6-2/TRBV6-3	TRBD2	TRBJ2-3	15	TGTGCCAGCAGTTACCAGCTAGCGGGGACAGATACGCAGTATTTT	CASSYQLAGTDTQYF
.	TRBV5-6	.	TRBJ1-6	15	TGTGCCAGCAGCTTGGAGAGCTCCTATAATTCACCCCTCCACTTT	CASSLESSYNSPLHF
.	TRBV5-1	.	TRBJ2-7	13	TGCGCCAGCAGCTTGGGATCAACGGACGAGCAGTACTTC	CASSLGSTDEQYF
.	TRBV13	TRBD2	TRBJ2-3	17	TGTGCCAGCAGTCGGACTAGCGGGGGCCTTCCCACAGATACGCAGTATTTT	CASSRTSGGLPTDTQYF
.	TRBV19	.	TRBJ1-5	15	TGTGCCAGTAGTATAGGGGGGGGTTCAATTCAGCCCCAGCATTTT	CASSIGGGSIQPQHF
once	TRBV30	TRBD2	TRBJ2-5	15	TGTGCCTGGAGTGCCGGGACTAGCGGCCAAGAGACCCAGTACTTC	CAWSAGTSGQETQYF
.	TRBV6-5	.	TRBJ1-6	15	TGTGCCAGCGGCCAAGTTGGCTCCTATAATTCACCCCTCCACTTT	CASGQVGSYNSPLHF
.	TRBV21-1	.	TRBJ1-2	17	TGTGCCAGCAGCAAAGAACTCCCCCAGCGGTGCAACTATGGCTACACCTTC	CASSKELPQRCNYGYTF
once	TRBV5-1	TRBD1	TRBJ2-1	16	TGCGCCAGCAGCCCCGGGACAGGGGCTTCCTACAATGAGCAGTTCTTC	CASSPGTGASYNEQFF
few	TRBV6-5	.	TRBJ1-6	14	TGTGCCAGCAGACGGGACACCGATAATTCACCCCTCCACTTT	CASRRDTDNSPLHF
.	TRBV7-9	.	TRBJ1-3	15	TGTGCCAGCAGTTCCCTCGGGAGCTCTGGAAACACCATATATTTT	CASSSLGSSGNTIYF
.	TRBV30	.	TRBJ1-4	14	TGTGCCTGGAGTGTACGGGGGGGTAATGAAAAACTGTTTTTT	CAWSVRGGNEKLFF
.	TRBV28	.	TRBJ2-7	14	TGTGCCAGCAACGTCGCCCTACAGTACTACGAGCAGTACTTC	CASNVALQYYEQYF
.	TRBV18	.	TRBJ1-4	16	TGTGCCAGCTCGCATAACCGAGGGTCGACTAATGAAAAACTGTTTTTT	CASSHNRGSTNEKLFF
few	TRBV12-5	TRBD1	TRBJ1-5	15	TGTGCTAGTGGTTTGGGACAGGGGGACAATCAGCCCCAGCATTTT	CASGLGQGDNQPQHF
.	TRBV27	.	TRBJ1-1	15	TGTGCCAGCAGTTCCTCTTTTAACATGAACACTGAAGCTTTCTTT	CASSSSFNMNTEAFF
.	TRBV27	.	TRBJ2-2	15	TGTGCCAGCACCCCTACGATAAGGGGCGCCGGGGAGCTGTTTTTT	CASTPTIRGAGELFF
.	TRBV4-1	.	TRBJ2-2	15	TGCGCCAGCAGCCAACTCGGGACTCACACCGGGGAGCTGTTTTTT	CASSQLGTHTGELFF
.	TRBV11-2	.	TRBJ1-2	17	TGTGCCAGCAGCTCGCTGACTCAGGGAAAACAGTATTATGGCTACACCTTC	CASSSLTQGKQYYGYTF
.	TRBV4-1	.	TRBJ1-4	16	TGCGCCAGCAGCCAAGGCTGGGGCGATCCTAATGAAAAACTGTTTTTT	CASSQGWGDPNEKLFF
.	TRBV10-3	.	TRBJ1-1	14	TGTGCCATCAGTGAAGGTCGGGTTAGCCCTGAAGCTTTCTTT	CAISEGRVSPEAFF
.	TRBV11-2	.	TRBJ2-7	11	TGTGCCAGCAGCTTTAGCTACGAGCAGTACTTC	CASSFSYEQYF
.	TRBV18	.	TRBJ2-2	15	TGTGCCAGCTCACGCATCGGGGTAGGCACCGGGGAGCTGTTTTTT	CASSRIGVGTGELFF
few	TRBV3-1/TRBV3-2	TRBD1	TRBJ1-5	17	TGTGCCAGCAGCCAAGTCCCGGGACAGGGGATGTATCAGCCCCAGCATTTT	CASSQVPGQGMYQPQHF
.	TRBV5-1	.	TRBJ2-2	13	TGCGCCAGCAGCGCGCAGAACACCGGGGAGCTGTTTTTT	CASSAQNTGELFF
.	TRBV18	.	TRBJ2-5	13	TGTGCCAGCTCACCTAGAGACCAAGAGACCCAGTACTTC	CASSPRDQETQYF
.	TRBV19	.	TRBJ2-7	17	TGTGCCAGTAGTAGGTTTCATCACGGCGGGGAAAGGTACGAGCAGTACTTC	CASSRFHHGGERYEQYF
.	TRBV10-3	.	TRBJ1-2	14	TGTGCCATCAGTGAGTCCGGGGGGGGCTATGGCTACACCTTC	CAISESGGGYGYTF
.	TRBV10-3	.	TRBJ1-2	14	TGTGCCATCAGTGAGTCGGCGGGAAACTATGGCTACACCTTC	CAISESAGNYGYTF
.	TRBV7-2	.	TRBJ2-1	14	TGTGCCAGCAGCTTCTCCGTCGGAGGAAATGAGCAGTTCTTC	CASSFSVGGNEQFF
few	TRBV11-3	.	TRBJ1-1	15	TGTGCCAGCGCGATCTCCGGGACACTGAACACTGAAGCTTTCTTT	CASAISGTLNTEAFF
.	TRBV5-1	.	TRBJ1-2	14	TGCGCCAGCAGCTGGAGGGGGGGCGACTATGGCTACACCTTC	CASSWRGGDYGYTF
.	TRBV2	.	TRBJ1-1	15	TGTGCCAGCAGTGAAGGGCCAAATAGAGGCACTGAAGCTTTCTTT	CASSEGPNRGTEAFF
.	TRBV7-9	.	TRBJ2-2	15	TGTGCCAGCAGCTTAAATGATTTGCGGGACGGGGAGCTGTTTTTT	CASSLNDLRDGELFF
.	TRBV7-6	TRBD1	TRBJ1-4	17	TGTGCCAGCAGCAACTATCCGGGACAGGGGGCTTTTGAAAAACTGTTTTTT	CASSNYPGQGAFEKLFF
.	TRBV28	TRBD1	TRBJ2-3	17	TGTGCCAGCAGTTGGTATAAGGGACAGGTCAGCACAGATACGCAGTATTTT	CASSWYKGQVSTDTQYF
.	TRBV11-1	TRBD1	TRBJ1-1	16	TGTGCCAGCAGGAGCACCAGGGGGCGCGGAGGCACTGAAGCTTTCTTT	CASRSTRGRGGTEAFF
.	TRBV25-1	.	TRBJ1-1	15	TGTGCCAGCAGTGGGGAGGGCACTACTACCTTGGGCGCTTTCTTT	CASSGEGTTTLGAFF
.	TRBV4-1	TRBD1	TRBJ2-5	18	TGCGCCAGCAGCCAAGCCCATCATACAGGGGTAGTTGAGGAGACCCAGTACTTC	CASSQAHHTGVVEETQYF
.	TRBV20-1	.	TRBJ1-1	14	TGCAGTGCTAGTAATTGGGAAGGGGGTACTGAAGCTTTCTTT	CSASNWEGGTEAFF
.	TRBV5-1	.	TRBJ1-1	14	TGCGCCAGCAGCTTAATGCAGGGCAGCACTGAAGCTTTCTTT	CASSLMQGSTEAFF
.	TRBV6-6	TRBD2	TRBJ2-7	14	TGTGCCAGCAGTCCGACTAGCGGGGGCCACGAGCAGTACTTC	CASSPTSGGHEQYF
.	TRBV4-1	TRBD1	TRBJ1-1	14	TGCGCCAGCAGCCACCCCAGGGGGACCACTGAAGCTTTCTTT	CASSHPRGTTEAFF
.	TRBV6-5	.	TRBJ1-4	15	TGTGCCAGCAGTACCACAGGGCTCCTTAATGAAAAACTGTTTTTT	CASSTTGLLNEKLFF
.	TRBV6-5	.	TRBJ2-2	14	TGTGCCATTACAGGACCGATAAACACCGGGGAGCTGTTTTTT	CAITGPINTGELFF
.	TRBV5-5	TRBD1	TRBJ1-3	15	TGTGCCAGCAGCTTAACTGTGACAGGGATATCGACCATATATTTT	CASSLTVTGISTIYF